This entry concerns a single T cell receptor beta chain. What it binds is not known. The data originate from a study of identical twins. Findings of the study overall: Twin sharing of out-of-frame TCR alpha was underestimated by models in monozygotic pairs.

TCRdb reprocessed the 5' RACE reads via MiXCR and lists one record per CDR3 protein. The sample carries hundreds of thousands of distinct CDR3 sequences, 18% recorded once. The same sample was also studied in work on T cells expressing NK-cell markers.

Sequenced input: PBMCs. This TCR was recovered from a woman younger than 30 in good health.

CDR3 amino acids: CASTPTSGRYEQYF. CDR3 DNA: TGTGCCAGCACCCCGACTAGCGGGAGGTACGAGCAGTACTTC. The V gene is TRBV5-6, the J gene TRBJ2-7; 13 nucleotides agree with TRBD2. V shed 6 bases and J 4 bases; nucleotides not matched to a gene: 4. Germline V gene sequence: CDR1 SGHDT, CDR2 YYEEEE. This CDR3 has 14 amino acids.